The present T cell receptor beta chain was sequenced within a study of blood T cell repertoires in COVID-19. On the study more broadly: Sites in the United States, Italy and Spain provided acute and convalescent COVID-19 samples. The analysed material was cDNA or gDNA that came from T cells, B-cell-depleted T cells, or PBMCs.

Original data processing: It was from reference gene primer amplification that nucleated cell counts were estimated. Clones were sequenced by immunoSEQ multiplex PCR, and TCRdb holds only the in-frame ones, with some missing. Clone size and the V and J calls come from that table; the DNA yielded D and trimming. The repertoire has about 110,000 clones, approximately 80% of them found once; the top ten carry under 0.85%. The sequencing input was peripheral blood. This sequence was found in a woman aged 65 to 85 with acute or convalescent COVID-19.

As DNA, the CDR3 is TGCGCCAGCAGCTTAACACTAGGAATCCCCTACATGGACAATGAGCAGTTCTTC. Amino acids: CASSLTLGIPYMDNEQFF. The chain is built from TRBV5-1 and TRBJ2-1, with D possibly matching TRBD2 (5 bases). V gave up 2 bases and J gave up 5 bases, with 23 bases separating them. The CDR3 spans 18 residues. Germline CDR1 is SGHRS and CDR2 is YFSETQ.